This section outlines one T cell receptor (beta chain) sequence together with its context. This sample is part of a study of blood T cell repertoires in COVID-19. Study information: Whether acute or convalescent, the COVID-19 samples came from the United States, Italy and Spain.

As originally analysed: Estimation of nucleated cell counts was performed using reference gene primer amplification. The method was immunoSEQ multiplex PCR; TCRdb's version includes in-frame clones alone and lacks a portion of them. That table supplies the V and J calls and clone size; D and trimming were determined from the DNA. This repertoire shows roughly 200,000 clones, over 80% found once; its top ten account for 0.95% to 1.5%. The CDR3 extends over 15 amino acids. Trimming took off 5 bases at V and 2 bases at J, with 13 bases between the two ends. Germline values: CDR1 SGHRS, CDR2 YFSETQ. The sample taken for sequencing was peripheral blood. This chain joins TRBV5-1 and TRBJ2-2; D gene uncertain. The origin of this receptor is a woman aged 30 to 39 with COVID-19, enrolled during active disease. The CDR3, as DNA: TGCGCCAGCAGTGACACCGTTAAAAACACCGGGGAGCTGTTTTTT. Encoded protein: CASSDTVKNTGELFF. The variable domain in full, completed from reference TRBV5-1 and TRBJ2-2, reads KAGVTQTPRYLIKTRGQQVTLSCSPISGHRSVSWYQQTPGQGLQFLFEYFSETQRNKGNFPGRFSGRQFSNSRSEMNVSTLELGDSALYLCASSDTVKNTGELFFGEGSRLTVL.